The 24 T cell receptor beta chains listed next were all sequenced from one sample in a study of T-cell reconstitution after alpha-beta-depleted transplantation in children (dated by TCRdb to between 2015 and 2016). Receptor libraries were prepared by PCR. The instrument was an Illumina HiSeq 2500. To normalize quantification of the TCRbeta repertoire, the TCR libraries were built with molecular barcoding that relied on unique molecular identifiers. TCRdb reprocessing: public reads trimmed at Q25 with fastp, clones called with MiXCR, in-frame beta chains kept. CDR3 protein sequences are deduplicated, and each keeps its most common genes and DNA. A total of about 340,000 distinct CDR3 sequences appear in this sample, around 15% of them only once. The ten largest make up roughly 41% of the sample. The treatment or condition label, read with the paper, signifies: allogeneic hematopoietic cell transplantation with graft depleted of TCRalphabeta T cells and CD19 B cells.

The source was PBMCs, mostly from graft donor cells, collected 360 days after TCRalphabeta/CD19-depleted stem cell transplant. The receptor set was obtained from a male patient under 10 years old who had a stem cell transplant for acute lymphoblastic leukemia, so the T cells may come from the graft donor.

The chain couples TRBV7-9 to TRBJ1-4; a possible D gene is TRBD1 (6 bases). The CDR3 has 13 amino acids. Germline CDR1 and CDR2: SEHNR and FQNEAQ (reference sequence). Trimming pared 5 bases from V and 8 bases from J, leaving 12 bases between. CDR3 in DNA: TGTGCCAGCAGCCAGGGGTCTGGGGAAAAACTGTTTTTT. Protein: CASSQGSGEKLFF.

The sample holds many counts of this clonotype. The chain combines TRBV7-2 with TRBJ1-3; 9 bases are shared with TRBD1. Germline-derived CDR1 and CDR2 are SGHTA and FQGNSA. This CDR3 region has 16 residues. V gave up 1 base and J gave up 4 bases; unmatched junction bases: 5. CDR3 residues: CASSLGAGTGGNTIYF. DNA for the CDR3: TGTGCCAGCAGCTTAGGTGCCGGGACAGGGGGAAACACCATATATTTT. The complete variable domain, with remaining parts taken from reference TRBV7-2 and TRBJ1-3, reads GAGVSQSPSNKVTEKGKDVELRCDPISGHTALYWYRQSLGQGLEFLIYFQGNSAPDKSGLPSDRFSAERTGGSVSTLTIQRTQQEDSAVYLCASSLGAGTGGNTIYFGEGSWLTVV.

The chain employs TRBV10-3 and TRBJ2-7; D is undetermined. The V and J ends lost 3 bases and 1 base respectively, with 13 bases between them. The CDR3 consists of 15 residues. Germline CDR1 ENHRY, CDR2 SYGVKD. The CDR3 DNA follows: TGTGCCATCAGTGATAGATTTGGCGGATCCTACGAGCAGTACTTC. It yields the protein CAISDRFGGSYEQYF.

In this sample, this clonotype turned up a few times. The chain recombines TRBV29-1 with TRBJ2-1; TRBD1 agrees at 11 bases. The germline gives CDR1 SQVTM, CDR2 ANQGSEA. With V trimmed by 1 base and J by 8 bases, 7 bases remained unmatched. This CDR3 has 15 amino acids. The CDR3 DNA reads TGCAGCGTTGAAGGGGTGTGGACAGGGGGCGATGAGCAGTTCTTC. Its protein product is CSVEGVWTGGDEQFF.

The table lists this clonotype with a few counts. CDR3 in DNA: TGTGCCAGCAAAGACGGGACCTCCTACGAGCAGTACTTC. This gives the protein CASKDGTSYEQYF. V gene TRBV2 combines with J gene TRBJ2-7; D could derive from TRBD1 or TRBD2 (5 bases each). This CDR3 region has 13 residues. Trimming stripped 7 bases from V and 0 bases from J, with 10 bases between. The germline CDR1 and CDR2 sequences are SNHLY and FYNNEI.

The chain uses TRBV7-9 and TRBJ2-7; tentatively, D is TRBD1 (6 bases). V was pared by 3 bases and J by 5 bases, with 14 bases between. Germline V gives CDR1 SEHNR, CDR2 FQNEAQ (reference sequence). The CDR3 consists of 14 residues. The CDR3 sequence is CASSFPYRADEQYF. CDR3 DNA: TGTGCCAGCAGCTTCCCTTACAGGGCCGACGAGCAGTACTTC.

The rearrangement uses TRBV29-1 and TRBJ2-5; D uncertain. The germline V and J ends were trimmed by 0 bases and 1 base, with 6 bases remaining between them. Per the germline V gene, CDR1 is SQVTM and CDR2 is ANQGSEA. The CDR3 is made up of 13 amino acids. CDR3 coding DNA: TGCAGCGTTGAAGAGGTAGGCCAAGAGACCCAGTACTTC. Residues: CSVEEVGQETQYF.

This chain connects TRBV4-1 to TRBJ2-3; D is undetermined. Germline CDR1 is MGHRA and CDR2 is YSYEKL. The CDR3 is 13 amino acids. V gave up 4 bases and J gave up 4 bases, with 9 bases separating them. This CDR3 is CASSLLPSDTQYF. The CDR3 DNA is TGCGCCAGCAGCCTTCTGCCTTCAGATACGCAGTATTTT.

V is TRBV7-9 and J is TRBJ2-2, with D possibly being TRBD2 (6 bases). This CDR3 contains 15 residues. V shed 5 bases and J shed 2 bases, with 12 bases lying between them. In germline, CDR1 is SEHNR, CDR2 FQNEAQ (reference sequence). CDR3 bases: TGTGCCAGCAGCCCGGGACTCCCTAACACCGGGGAGCTGTTTTTT. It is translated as CASSPGLPNTGELFF.

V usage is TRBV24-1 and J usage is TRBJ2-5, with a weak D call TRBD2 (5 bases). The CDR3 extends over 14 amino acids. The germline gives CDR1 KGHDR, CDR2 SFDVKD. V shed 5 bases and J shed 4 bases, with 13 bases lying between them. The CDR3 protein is CATSATARGETQYF. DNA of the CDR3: TGTGCCACCAGTGCCACAGCCCGGGGAGAGACCCAGTACTTC.

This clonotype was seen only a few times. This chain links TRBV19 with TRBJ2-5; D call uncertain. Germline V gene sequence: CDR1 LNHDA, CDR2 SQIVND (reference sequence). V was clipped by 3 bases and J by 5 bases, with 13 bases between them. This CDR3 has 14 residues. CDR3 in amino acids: CASSIGLPGETQYF. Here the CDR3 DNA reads TGTGCCAGTAGTATTGGTTTACCGGGCGAGACCCAGTACTTC. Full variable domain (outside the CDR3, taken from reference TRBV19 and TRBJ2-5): DGGITQSPKYLFRKEGQNVTLSCEQNLNHDAMYWYRQDPGQGLRLIYYSQIVNDFQKGDIAEGYSVSREKKESFPLTVTSAQKNPTAFYLCASSIGLPGETQYFGPGTRLLVL.

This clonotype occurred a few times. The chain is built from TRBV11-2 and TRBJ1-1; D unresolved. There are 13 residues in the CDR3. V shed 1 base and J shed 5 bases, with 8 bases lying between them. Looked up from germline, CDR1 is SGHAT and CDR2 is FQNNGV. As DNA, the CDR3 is TGTGCCAGCAGCTTAGGCTATAGGACTGAAGCTTTCTTT. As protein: CASSLGYRTEAFF.

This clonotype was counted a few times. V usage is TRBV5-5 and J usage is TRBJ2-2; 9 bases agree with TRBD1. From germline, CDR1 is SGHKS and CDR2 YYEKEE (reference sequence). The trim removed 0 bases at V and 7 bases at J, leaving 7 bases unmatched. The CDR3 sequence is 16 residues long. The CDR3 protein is CASSLERTGVGGELFF. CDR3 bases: TGTGCCAGCAGCTTGGAGCGGACAGGGGTGGGCGGGGAGCTGTTTTTT.

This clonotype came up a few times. CDR3 sequence: CASSPRGGELFF. CDR3 coding DNA: TGTGCCAGCAGCCCTAGGGGCGGGGAGCTGTTTTTT. The chain combines TRBV12-3 or TRBV12-4 with TRBJ2-2, with a tentative D call TRBD1 (5 bases). Trimming cost V 6 bases and J 7 bases, with 9 bases left between them. The CDR3 contains 12 residues.

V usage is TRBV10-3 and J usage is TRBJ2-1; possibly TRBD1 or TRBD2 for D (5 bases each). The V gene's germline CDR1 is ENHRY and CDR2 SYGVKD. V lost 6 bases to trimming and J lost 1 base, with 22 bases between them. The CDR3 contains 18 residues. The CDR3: CAIRKGTPGRVSYNEQFF. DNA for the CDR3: TGTGCCATCAGAAAGGGGACCCCGGGAAGAGTGTCCTACAATGAGCAGTTCTTC.

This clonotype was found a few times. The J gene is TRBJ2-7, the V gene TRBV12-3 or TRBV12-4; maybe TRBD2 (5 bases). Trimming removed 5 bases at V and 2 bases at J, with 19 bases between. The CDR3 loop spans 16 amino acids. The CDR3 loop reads CASSSRAAQAAYEQYF. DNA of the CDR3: TGTGCCAGCAGTAGCCGGGCCGCCCAAGCGGCCTACGAGCAGTACTTC.

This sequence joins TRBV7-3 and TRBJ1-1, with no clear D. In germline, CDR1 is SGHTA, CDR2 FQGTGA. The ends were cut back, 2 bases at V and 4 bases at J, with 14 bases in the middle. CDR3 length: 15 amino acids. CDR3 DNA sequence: TGTGCCAGCAGCTTAGGCCCCGGACGGATCACTGAAGCTTTCTTT. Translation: CASSLGPGRITEAFF.

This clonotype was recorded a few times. Here the CDR3 reads CASSLWIRKGYNEQFF. The CDR3 DNA is TGTGCCAGCAGCTTATGGATCCGGAAGGGATACAATGAGCAGTTCTTC. The chain carries TRBV11-2 and TRBJ2-1; unclear D gene. The CDR3 covers 16 residues. CDR1 is SGHAT and CDR2 is FQNNGV in the germline V gene. The ends were cut back, 2 bases at V and 4 bases at J, with 15 bases in the middle.

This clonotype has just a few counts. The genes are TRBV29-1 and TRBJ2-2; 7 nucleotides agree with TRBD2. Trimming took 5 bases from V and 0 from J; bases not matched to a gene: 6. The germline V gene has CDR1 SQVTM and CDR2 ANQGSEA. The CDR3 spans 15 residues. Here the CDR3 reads CSVHRLAANTGELFF. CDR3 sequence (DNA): TGCAGCGTTCATCGCCTAGCGGCGAACACCGGGGAGCTGTTTTTT.

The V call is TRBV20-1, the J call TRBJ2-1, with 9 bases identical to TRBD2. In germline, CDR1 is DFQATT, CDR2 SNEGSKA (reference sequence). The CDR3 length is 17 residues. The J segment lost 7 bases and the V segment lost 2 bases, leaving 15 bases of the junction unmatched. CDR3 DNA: TGCAGTGCTAGATCCTTCAAGGGCCTAGCGGGATCTAATGAGCAGTTCTTC. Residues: CSARSFKGLAGSNEQFF.

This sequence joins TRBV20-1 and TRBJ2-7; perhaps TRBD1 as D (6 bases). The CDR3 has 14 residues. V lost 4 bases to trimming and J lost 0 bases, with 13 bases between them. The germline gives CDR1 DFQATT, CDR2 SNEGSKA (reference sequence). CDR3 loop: CSATRTAFSYEQYF. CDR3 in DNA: TGCAGTGCTACTAGGACAGCCTTCTCCTACGAGCAGTACTTC.

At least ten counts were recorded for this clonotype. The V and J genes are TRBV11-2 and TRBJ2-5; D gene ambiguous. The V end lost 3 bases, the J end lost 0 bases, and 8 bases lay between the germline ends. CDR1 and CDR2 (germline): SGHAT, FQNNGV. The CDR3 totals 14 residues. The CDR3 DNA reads TGTGCCAGCAGCTTTCAGGTGAACCAAGAGACCCAGTACTTC. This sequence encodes CASSFQVNQETQYF.

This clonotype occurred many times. The CDR3 coding sequence is TGTGCCAGCAGTCTTCCCATCGGAGAGCAGTACTTC. The encoded protein is CASSLPIGEQYF. V and J are TRBV12-3 or TRBV12-4 and TRBJ2-7; D remains ambiguous. V gave up 5 bases and J gave up 7 bases, with 12 bases separating them. CDR3 length equals 12 residues.

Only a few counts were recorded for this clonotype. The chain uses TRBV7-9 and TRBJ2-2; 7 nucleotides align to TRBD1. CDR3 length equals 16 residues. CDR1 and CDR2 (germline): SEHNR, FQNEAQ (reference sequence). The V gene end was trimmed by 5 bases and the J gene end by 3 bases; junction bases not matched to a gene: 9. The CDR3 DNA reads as TGTGCCAGCAGCCCTGCACAGGGGAAAGACACCGGGGAGCTGTTTTTT. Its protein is CASSPAQGKDTGELFF.